The 27 T cell receptor beta chains below all came from one sample that was sequenced in a study of T cells in Graves' hyperthyroidism and ophthalmopathy. It was RNA transcripts that yielded the amplified TCR beta CDR3 regions. RT-PCR in the first round (using the HTBI primer set) targeted the TCR CDR3. Each CDR3 protein is one row after TCRdb ran MiXCR on the multiplex PCR reads. The sample lists approximately 640,000 distinct CDR3 sequences; roughly a sixth were seen once. Sequencing was done on a sample of blood. The receptors here all came from a middle-aged man with Graves' hyperthyroidism.

V gene TRBV24-1 combines with J gene TRBJ2-1; tentatively, D is TRBD1 (6 bases). The V gene lost 6 bases and the J gene lost 8 bases, with 13 bases spanning the gap. The CDR3 runs 13 residues. Germline loops: CDR1 KGHDR, CDR2 SFDVKD. CDR3 in amino acids: CATSLPGDYEQFF. The CDR3 DNA reads as TGTGCCACCAGTTTGCCAGGGGATTATGAGCAGTTCTTC.

This chain links TRBV6-5 with TRBJ2-7; the D gene could be TRBD1 or TRBD2 (6 bases each). The CDR3 length is 15 residues. V gave up 0 bases and J gave up 2 bases, with 11 bases separating them. CDR1 is MNHEY, CDR2 SVGAGI, per germline. The CDR3: CASSYSLEGAYEQYF. DNA for the CDR3: TGTGCCAGCAGTTACTCGCTGGAGGGGGCCTACGAGCAGTACTTC.

This clonotype was recorded many times. The rearrangement joins TRBV10-2 to TRBJ2-7; 9 bases line up with TRBD2. The junction had 4 bases not matched to a gene; V was cut back by 4 bases and J by 0 bases. CDR3 length: 15 residues. Per the germline V gene, CDR1 is WSHSY and CDR2 is SAAADI. CDR3 in DNA: TGCGCCAGCAGTGTGGATAGCGGGAGCTCCTACGAGCAGTACTTC. Residues: CASSVDSGSSYEQYF.

This clonotype has a count of ten or more. V and J are TRBV27 and TRBJ1-2; D may be TRBD1 (6 bases). The CDR3 totals 15 residues. Trimming removed 6 bases from V and 1 base from J, with 15 bases in between. CDR1 and CDR2 (germline): MNHEY, SMNVEV (reference sequence). In DNA, the CDR3 is TGTGCCAGCAGGTTAGGGGGGAGTCGTAACTATGGCTACACCTTC. It codes for CASRLGGSRNYGYTF.

The sample holds many counts of this clonotype. J is TRBJ2-3 and V is TRBV5-8, with 7 positions matching TRBD2. This CDR3 is built from 15 residues. J was trimmed by 4 bases and V by 6 bases; bases with no gene match: 11. Germline V gene lookup returns CDR1 SGHTS and CDR2 YDEGEE. For the CDR3, the DNA is TGTGCCAGCACCCCCCGGCGACTAGCATCAGATACGCAGTATTTT. Residues: CASTPRRLASDTQYF.

This clonotype was counted ten times or more. The chain couples TRBV29-1 to TRBJ2-7; D is undetermined. Germline lookup yields CDR1 SQVTM and CDR2 ANQGSEA. V was pared by 0 bases and J by 5 bases, with 2 bases between. The CDR3 extends over 10 amino acids. CDR3 residues: CSVEDHEQYF. Written as DNA, the CDR3 is TGCAGCGTTGAAGATCACGAGCAGTACTTC.

The V and J genes are TRBV5-1 and TRBJ2-7; D is tentatively TRBD1 or TRBD2 (5 bases each). CDR3 length: 14 amino acids. V was pared by 2 bases and J by 2 bases, with 11 bases between. The germline gives CDR1 SGHRS, CDR2 YFSETQ. In nucleotides, the CDR3 is TGCGCCAGCAGCTTAGAGGGGATACCCTACGAGCAGTACTTC. It translates to CASSLEGIPYEQYF. Complete variable domain (other parts from reference TRBV5-1 and TRBJ2-7): KAGVTQTPRYLIKTRGQQVTLSCSPISGHRSVSWYQQTPGQGLQFLFEYFSETQRNKGNFPGRFSGRQFSNSRSEMNVSTLELGDSALYLCASSLEGIPYEQYFGPGTRLTVT.

This clonotype was recorded at least ten times. The J gene is TRBJ2-7, the V gene TRBV5-1; D might be TRBD1 (5 bases). Trimming took off 4 bases at V and 0 bases at J, with 14 bases between the two ends. This CDR3 comprises 15 residues. Germline V gene data show CDR1 as SGHRS and CDR2 as YFSETQ. CDR3: CASSDQGVSSYEQYF. The CDR3 DNA sequence: TGCGCCAGCAGCGACCAGGGTGTTAGCTCCTACGAGCAGTACTTC.

This clonotype has just a few counts. CDR3: CASSLPGGTHGNQPQHF. The CDR3 nucleotides read TGTGCCAGCAGTCTCCCCGGGGGCACCCACGGCAATCAGCCCCAGCATTTT. The chain has TRBV7-2 and TRBJ1-5; TRBD1 is a possible D gene (6 bases). V shed 6 bases and J shed 2 bases, with 20 bases lying between them. The CDR3 has 17 amino acids. The V gene's germline CDR1 is SGHTA and CDR2 FQGNSA. Full variable domain (remainder filled in from reference TRBV7-2 and TRBJ1-5): GAGVSQSPSNKVTEKGKDVELRCDPISGHTALYWYRQSLGQGLEFLIYFQGNSAPDKSGLPSDRFSAERTGGSVSTLTIQRTQQEDSAVYLCASSLPGGTHGNQPQHFGDGTRLSIL.

The genes are TRBV19 and TRBJ2-7; D not resolved. Germline assignment: CDR1 LNHDA and CDR2 SQIVND (reference sequence). The CDR3 runs 15 residues. The V end was cut by 3 bases, the J end by 0 bases, with 12 bases between. CDR3 sequence: CASSMDGWSSYEQYF. DNA for the CDR3: TGTGCCAGTAGTATGGACGGCTGGAGCTCCTACGAGCAGTACTTC.

Many counts were recorded for this clonotype. The chain carries TRBV30 and TRBJ1-5; no clear D. Germline V gives CDR1 GTSNPN, CDR2 SVGIG (reference sequence). This CDR3 comprises 13 residues. Trimming left V 3 bases short and J 7 bases short, with 13 bases between. This CDR3 reads CAWSLGQSQPQHF. The CDR3 nucleotides read TGTGCCTGGAGCCTAGGGCAATCCCAGCCCCAGCATTTT.

This clonotype was seen at least ten times. This chain joins TRBV12-3 or TRBV12-4 and TRBJ2-7, with unresolved D. The CDR3 extends over 13 amino acids. V lost 3 bases and J 2 bases, leaving 8 bases between the germline ends. The CDR3 coding sequence is TGTGCCAGCAGTTTTGACTTCGCCTACGAGCAGTACTTC. Its protein is CASSFDFAYEQYF.

To note about this clonotype: A much larger clone is a single base away; this may be a read error. The V gene is TRBV7-2, the J gene TRBJ2-5, with D uncertain. The CDR3 loop spans 14 amino acids. Germline V gene sequence: CDR1 SGHTA, CDR2 FQGNSA. The CDR3 nucleotides are TGTGCCAGCAACTCTGGGTGGGAATCGGAGACCCGGTACTTC. As protein: CASNSGWESETRYF. Together with reference TRBV7-2 and TRBJ2-5, the CDR3 gives the full variable domain: GAGVSQSPSNKVTEKGKDVELRCDPISGHTALYWYRQSLGQGLEFLIYFQGNSAPDKSGLPSDRFSAERTGGSVSTLTIQRTQQEDSAVYLCASNSGWESETRYFGPGTRLLVL.

Many counts were recorded for this clonotype. This rearrangement joins TRBV18 to TRBJ2-3; 8 bases are shared with TRBD1. The CDR3 is made up of 14 amino acids. The trim removed 2 bases at V and 5 bases at J, leaving 3 bases unmatched. Germline CDR1 reads KGHSH; CDR2 reads LQKENI. The CDR3 loop is CASSPGQGRDTQYF. The CDR3 nucleotides read TGTGCCAGCTCACCAGGACAGGGACGAGATACGCAGTATTTT.

This clonotype was seen only a few times. V usage is TRBV2 and J usage is TRBJ1-2; tentatively, D is TRBD1 (5 bases). V lost 3 bases and J lost 7, with 12 bases in between. CDR1 and CDR2 (germline): SNHLY, FYNNEI. The CDR3 is 13 amino acids. Written as DNA, the CDR3 is TGTGCCAGCAGTGAGAGACAGAGAAGTGGCTACACCTTC. This codes for CASSERQRSGYTF.

In its sample, this clonotype was seen a few times. The gene calls are TRBV27 and TRBJ2-1; no reliable D call. The germline gives CDR1 MNHEY, CDR2 SMNVEV (reference sequence). This CDR3 is 13 amino acids long. V lost 3 bases, J lost 6 bases, and 9 bases lay in between. The CDR3 loop reads CASSLSGVNEQFF. For the CDR3, the DNA is TGTGCCAGCAGTTTGAGTGGGGTCAATGAGCAGTTCTTC.

The rearrangement links TRBV29-1 to TRBJ2-3; 8 bases fit TRBD2. V shed 6 bases and J 3 bases; nucleotides not matched to a gene: 5. This CDR3 is 13 amino acids long. Germline CDR1 reads SQVTM; CDR2 reads ANQGSEA. The CDR3 loop is CSVRGRLTDTQYF. The CDR3 DNA follows: TGCAGCGTCCGCGGGAGGCTAACAGATACGCAGTATTTT.

In the case of this clonotype: Mismatch with germline at one junction end may stem from a read error. The genes are TRBV5-1 and TRBJ1-4, with a tentative D call TRBD1 (5 bases). The CDR3 runs to 15 residues. The V gene's germline CDR1 is SGHRS and CDR2 YFSETQ. CDR3: CASSLAGGTSEKLFF. Written as DNA, the CDR3 is TGCGCCAGCAGCTTGGCCGGGGGGACTAGTGAAAAACTGTTTTTT.

This clonotype has only a few counts. The chain has TRBV20-1 and TRBJ2-5; maybe TRBD2 (7 bases). CDR3 size: 17 residues. Between the trimmed V and J ends, which lost 3 bases and 6 bases, there was a span of 26 bases. Germline V gene sequence: CDR1 DFQATT, CDR2 SNEGSKA (reference sequence). The CDR3 coding sequence is TGCAGTGCTAGGGGGGCGGGAGCGGCGGTCGGCCGACAGACCCAGTACTTC. Translation gives CSARGAGAAVGRQTQYF.

The V and J genes are TRBV5-1 and TRBJ2-5, with 9 bases that match TRBD1. Germline CDR1 is SGHRS and CDR2 is YFSETQ. J gave up 5 bases and V 1 base, and 9 bases lay outside the gene matches. The CDR3 spans 16 residues. CDR3 residues: CASSLRTGDVGETQYF. CDR3 nucleotide sequence: TGCGCCAGCAGCTTGAGGACAGGGGACGTGGGGGAGACCCAGTACTTC.

This clonotype has a count of ten or more. The chain is built from TRBV6-1 and TRBJ2-5; 12 nucleotides align to TRBD1. With 7 bases clipped from V and 5 bases from J, the junction kept 5 bases outside the gene matches. CDR1 is MNHNS and CDR2 is SASEGT in the germline V gene. The CDR3 sequence is 14 residues long. CDR3 DNA sequence: TGTGCCAGCACTGGGACAGGGGGCATGGAGACCCAGTACTTC. Its protein product is CASTGTGGMETQYF.

Ten or more counts support this clonotype. V and J are TRBV10-3 and TRBJ1-1; TRBD1 aligns across 9 bases. From germline, CDR1 is ENHRY and CDR2 SYGVKD. This CDR3 is built from 14 residues. Trimming at V came to 5 bases and at J to 5 bases, leaving 6 bases not matched to a gene. This CDR3 reads CAISSGQGRTEAFF. The DNA of the CDR3 is TGTGCCATCAGTAGCGGACAGGGGAGGACTGAAGCTTTCTTT.

The sample holds a few counts of this clonotype. The chain joins TRBV29-1 to TRBJ2-1; 13 positions match TRBD2. Trimming removed 7 bases from V and 6 bases from J; junction bases left unmatched: 9. The CDR3 consists of 15 residues. The germline V gene encodes CDR1 SQVTM and CDR2 ANQGSEA. DNA for the CDR3: TGCAGCGCTATGACTAGCGGGAGGAGAGGCAATGAGCAGTTCTTC. This encodes CSAMTSGRRGNEQFF.

This clonotype was counted only a few times. The chain has TRBV5-6 and TRBJ2-3; 10 bases are shared with TRBD2. Per the germline V gene, CDR1 is SGHDT and CDR2 is YYEEEE. The ends lost 1 base at V and 0 bases at J; junction bases unmatched: 5. The CDR3 has 17 residues. CDR3 amino acids: CASSLLAGVPSTDTQYF. The CDR3 DNA reads TGTGCCAGCAGCTTGCTAGCGGGAGTCCCAAGCACAGATACGCAGTATTTT.

The chain joins TRBV28 to TRBJ1-2; D ambiguous. Trimming removed 6 bases from V and 5 bases from J, with 16 bases in between. Germline CDR1 reads MDHEN; CDR2 reads SYDVKM. The CDR3 has 14 residues. Here the CDR3 reads CASSILGGVYGYTF. Written as DNA, the CDR3 is TGTGCCAGCAGCATCCTCGGCGGGGTGTATGGCTACACCTTC.

This clonotype was seen many times. The CDR3 here is CASSSRMYEQYF. The CDR3 DNA is TGTGCCAGCAGTTCAAGGATGTACGAGCAGTACTTC. The chain recombines TRBV6-1 with TRBJ2-7; D unresolved. The length of the CDR3 is 12 residues. V lost 5 bases and J 4 bases, leaving 9 bases between the germline ends. The germline CDR1 and CDR2 sequences are MNHNS and SASEGT.

This chain joins TRBV9 and TRBJ2-1; 10 bases fit TRBD2. V lost 3 bases and J lost 5; bases outside the gene matches: 8. Germline V CDR1 and CDR2: SGDLS, YYNGEE. This CDR3 has 16 residues. The CDR3, as DNA: TGTGCCAGCAGCGCCTCCGGGACTAGCGTAGACAATGAGCAGTTCTTC. Amino acids: CASSASGTSVDNEQFF.